These 9 T cell receptor beta chains were sequenced from one sample in a study of blood T cell repertoires in COVID-19 (dated by TCRdb to the early 2020s). The library was made by the immunoSEQ multiplex PCR assay. TCRdb retrieved this table from immuneACCESS and kept in-frame rearrangements only. Not all clones are present; in checked studies, unresolved V genes account for under half, and no reason is known for the remainder. Across this sample there are some 340,000 clones, with 75% to 90% seen only once. The ten largest clones add up to over 4.5% of the sample. The sequenced sample consisted of PBMCs or T cells enriched from blood (not recorded which). The receptors shown here come from a woman in her forties or fifties who had recovered from COVID-19.

This chain connects TRBV3-1 (or the pseudogene TRBV3-2) to TRBJ2-3; TRBD1 might be the D (6 bases). The V gene lost 8 bases and the J gene lost 4 bases, with 13 bases spanning the gap. The CDR3 spans 13 residues. The germline CDR1 and CDR2 sequences are LGHDT and YNNKEL (reference sequence). CDR3 nucleotide sequence: TGTGCCAGCGACTCGTCAGGGGCAGATACGCAGTATTTT. Translation gives CASDSSGADTQYF.

The V gene is TRBV18, the J gene TRBJ2-1; D remains unclear. Looked up from germline, CDR1 is KGHSH and CDR2 is LQKENI. Trimming removed 0 bases at V and 2 bases at J, with 14 bases between. This CDR3 contains 17 residues. The CDR3: CASSPPTGWVTYNEQFF. The CDR3 DNA is TGTGCCAGCTCACCACCGACTGGCTGGGTGACCTACAATGAGCAGTTCTTC.

The gene calls are TRBV14 and TRBJ1-2, with a tentative D call TRBD1 (5 bases). V lost 3 bases and J lost 8, with 13 bases in between. This CDR3 spans 13 amino acids. Germline CDR1 SGHDN, CDR2 FVKESK. The CDR3 DNA sequence: TGTGCCAGCAGCCAGGGGCTGGTTGCCGGCTACACCTTC. Amino acids: CASSQGLVAGYTF.

This sequence joins TRBV30 and TRBJ1-1; TRBD1 is a possible D gene (5 bases). Trimming removed 6 bases from V and 7 bases from J, with 15 bases in between. The CDR3 runs 12 residues. The germline V gene encodes CDR1 GTSNPN and CDR2 SVGIG (reference sequence). In nucleotides, the CDR3 is TGTGCCTGTTTTCGGGGGGGTCATGAAGCTTTCTTT. Encoded protein: CACFRGGHEAFF.

A word on this clone: The junction departs from the called germline gene at one end, perhaps through a read error. V gene TRBV6-1 combines with J gene TRBJ2-7, with a weak D call TRBD1 (5 bases). Germline CDR1 reads MNHNS; CDR2 reads SASEGT. The CDR3 loop spans 14 amino acids. The CDR3, as DNA: TGTGCCAGCAGAGAAGATAGGGGTTACTACGAGCAGTACTTC. Encoded protein: CASREDRGYYEQYF.

This clone was seen a handful of times. As DNA, the CDR3 is TGTGCCAGCAGCCCCCTGGCAGGCAAGGAAACTGAAGCTTTCTTT. Amino acid sequence: CASSPLAGKETEAFF. The chain employs TRBV11-3 and TRBJ1-1, with D hard to call. Germline values: CDR1 SGHNT, CDR2 YENEEA. The V gene lost 5 bases and the J gene lost 5 bases, with 18 bases spanning the gap. The CDR3 sequence is 15 residues long.

The rearrangement links TRBV7-3 to TRBJ1-2; D unresolved. The CDR3 has 13 residues. CDR1 and CDR2 (germline): SGHTA, FQGTGA. Trimming stripped 5 bases from V and 4 bases from J, with 11 bases between. The CDR3 loop is CASSPDSGYGYTF. As DNA, the CDR3 is TGTGCCAGCAGCCCCGACTCGGGCTATGGCTACACCTTC.

The J gene is TRBJ1-5, the V gene TRBV7-6; maybe TRBD1 (6 bases). The CDR3 sequence is 14 residues long. The V gene lost 5 bases and the J gene lost 4 bases, with 12 bases spanning the gap. Germline loops: CDR1 SGHVS, CDR2 FNYEAQ. For the CDR3, the DNA is TGTGCCAGCAGCGAACTACAGGGTAATCAGCCCCAGCATTTT. Translated: CASSELQGNQPQHF. Full variable domain (outside the CDR3, taken from reference TRBV7-6 and TRBJ1-5): GAGVSQSPRYKVTKRGQDVALRCDPISGHVSLYWYRQALGQGPEFLTYFNYEAQQDKSGLPNDRFSAERPEGSISTLTIQRTEQRDSAMYRCASSELQGNQPQHFGDGTRLSIL.

The chain carries TRBV18 and TRBJ1-3; a weak D match, TRBD1 (5 bases). The germline V gene encodes CDR1 KGHSH and CDR2 LQKENI. This CDR3 is built from 14 residues. The germline V and J ends were trimmed by 5 bases and 4 bases, with 12 bases remaining between them. CDR3 nucleotides: TGTGCCAGCTCAATCGGACAAGTGGGAAACACCATATATTTT. Amino acids: CASSIGQVGNTIYF.